The clone carrying this T cell receptor beta chain was recorded a few times. Its target is unknown. The record originates from a study of CD8 T cells in ankylosing spondylitis. Study-wide findings and caveats: Earlier literature documents some of the motif variants in reactive arthritis synovial fluid and blood. A CD8+ phenotype characterized the disease-linked clones, which were relatively rare in peripheral blood. From matched ankylosing spondylitis synovial fluid, disease-linked clones were reportedly recovered at significantly enriched levels. A motif of seven or eight highly homologous TCR beta variants was seen as apparently characteristic of ankylosing spondylitis blood.

This CDR3 has 14 residues. The germline V and J ends were trimmed by 2 bases and 5 bases, with 11 bases remaining between them. Looked up from germline, CDR1 is SGHVS and CDR2 is FQNEAQ. Library preparation for TCR beta used quantitative 5'-RACE with molecular barcodes. TCRdb independently ran MiXCR on the 5' RACE reads; one entry per CDR3 protein. The table shows a few hundred thousand distinct CDR3 sequences, with roughly 8% occurring only once. The TCR was taken from a male donor with ankylosing spondylitis. Sequencing was done on a sample of blood, either unsorted or a sorted T cell fraction (not recorded which). This chain links TRBV7-8 with TRBJ2-3; D uncertain. CDR3 DNA sequence: TGTGCCAGCAGCTTATGGACGCCGGGAGATACGCAGTATTTT. Translating it yields CASSLWTPGDTQYF.